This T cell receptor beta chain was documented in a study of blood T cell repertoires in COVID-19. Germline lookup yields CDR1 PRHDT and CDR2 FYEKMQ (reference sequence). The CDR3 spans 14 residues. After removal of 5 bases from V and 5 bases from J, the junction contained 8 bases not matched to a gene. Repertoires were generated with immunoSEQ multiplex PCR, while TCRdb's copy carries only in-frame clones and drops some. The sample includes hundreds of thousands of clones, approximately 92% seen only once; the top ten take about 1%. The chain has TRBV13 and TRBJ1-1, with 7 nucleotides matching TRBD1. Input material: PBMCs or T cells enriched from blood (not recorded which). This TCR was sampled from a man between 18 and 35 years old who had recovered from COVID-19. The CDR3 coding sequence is TGTGCCAGCAGCACACAGGGGAGAGGAACTGAAGCTTTCTTT. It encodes CASSTQGRGTEAFF.